The entry that follows covers one T cell receptor beta chain sequence. In terms of age and location, participants ranged from roughly 18 to 95 years and lived in fewer than 30 US areas. Authors' processing steps: From reference gene primer amplification, estimates of nucleated cell counts were derived. The data were produced by immunoSEQ multiplex PCR, yet TCRdb's version contains in-frame clones alone and is incomplete. That table gives V, J and clone size, and the DNA gave D and trimming. This table holds about 330,000 clones, more than 85% found once. The sample comes from a study of blood T cell repertoires in COVID-19. Across the whole study: T cells, B-cell-depleted T cells, or PBMCs provided the cDNA or gDNA that served as material.

The CDR3 consists of 13 residues. CDR1 is SGHNT and CDR2 is YENEEA in the germline V gene. The trim removed 8 bases at V and 7 bases at J, leaving 8 bases unmatched. The sequenced sample was PBMCs or T cells enriched from blood (not recorded which). This clonotype was obtained from a woman in her twenties or thirties who had recovered from COVID-19. This chain uses TRBV11-3 with TRBJ2-7, with TRBD1 matching 10 bases. In DNA form, the CDR3 reads TGTGCCAGCGGACAGGGGGTTTTGGGGGAGCAGTACTTC. Translation gives CASGQGVLGEQYF.